This TCR beta chain appears in the sequencing data of a study of T-cell reconstitution after alpha-beta-depleted transplantation in children. Unique molecular identifiers were incorporated when the TCRbeta library was constructed. TCRdb re-derived calls from the PCR reads in MiXCR, one entry per CDR3 protein. The sample has 600,000 to 700,000 distinct CDR3 sequences, around 17% seen once. Trimming cost V 5 bases and J 8 bases; bases outside gene matches: 13. The CDR3 runs 16 residues. This clonotype appeared a few times. The chain carries TRBV12-3 or TRBV12-4 and TRBJ2-1, with 9 bases matching TRBD1. The source material was PBMCs from the stem cell graft donor, sampled from the stem cell graft. The TCR originated in a human donor who donated a stem cell graft to a child with acute myeloid leukemia. The CDR3 DNA reads as TGTGCCAGCAGTGCCTTTGGGACAGGGTTTATCGATGAGCAGTTCTTC. It codes for CASSAFGTGFIDEQFF.